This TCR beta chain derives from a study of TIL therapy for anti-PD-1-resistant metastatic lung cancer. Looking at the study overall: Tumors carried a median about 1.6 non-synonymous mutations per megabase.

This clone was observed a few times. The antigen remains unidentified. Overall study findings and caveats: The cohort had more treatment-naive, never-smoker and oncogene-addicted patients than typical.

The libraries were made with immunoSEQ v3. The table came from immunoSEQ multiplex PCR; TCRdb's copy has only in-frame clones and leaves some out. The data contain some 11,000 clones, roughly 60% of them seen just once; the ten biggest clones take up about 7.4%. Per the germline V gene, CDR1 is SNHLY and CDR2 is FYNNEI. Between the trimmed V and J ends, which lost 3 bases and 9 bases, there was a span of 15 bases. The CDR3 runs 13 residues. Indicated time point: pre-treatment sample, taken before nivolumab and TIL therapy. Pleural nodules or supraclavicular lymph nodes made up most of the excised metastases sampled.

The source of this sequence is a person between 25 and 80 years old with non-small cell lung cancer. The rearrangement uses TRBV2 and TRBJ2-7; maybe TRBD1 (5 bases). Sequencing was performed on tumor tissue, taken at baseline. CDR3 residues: CASSDRQGSVQYF. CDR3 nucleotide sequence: TGTGCCAGCAGTGATCGTCAGGGTTCCGTGCAGTACTTC. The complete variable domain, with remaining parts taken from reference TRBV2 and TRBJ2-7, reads EPEVTQTPSHQVTQMGQEVILRCVPISNHLYFYWYRQILGQKVEFLVSFYNNEISEKSEIFDDQFSVERPDGSNFTLKIRSTKLEDSAMYFCASSDRQGSVQYFGPGTRLTVT.